These 7 T cell receptor beta chains share one sample of origin, sequenced in a study of Ad26.COV2.S vaccination and SARS-CoV-2 variants. Profiling relied on immunoSEQ multiplex PCR, and the TCRdb table lists in-frame clones only, not all of them. The repertoire consists of about 460,000 clones, with roughly 87% occurring once and the leading ten covering around 1.6%. Treatment noted: some 20 received Ad26.COV2.S at low or high dose, single or two shots; about 5 received placebo; per-sample allocation not given. Day 63 after the first vaccine or placebo injection was the time point for sampling. The starting material was peripheral blood, obtained in a trial of Ad26.COV2.S vaccine versus placebo. The source of these receptors is a person aged 18 to 65 who received the Ad26.COV2.S COVID-19 vaccine or a placebo.

V gene TRBV4-1 combines with J gene TRBJ2-1; D unclear. Germline V gives CDR1 MGHRA, CDR2 YSYEKL. Trimming stripped 3 bases from V and 8 bases from J, with 5 bases between. This CDR3 spans 11 amino acids. The CDR3 is CASSHQDEQFF. CDR3 DNA: TGCGCCAGCAGCCATCAGGATGAGCAGTTCTTC.

The chain employs TRBV4-1 and TRBJ1-6, with D unclear. Germline CDR1 is MGHRA and CDR2 is YSYEKL. The CDR3 has 17 amino acids. The V end lost 0 bases, the J end lost 4 bases, and 13 bases lay between the germline ends. The CDR3 nucleotides read TGCGCCAGCAGCCAAGAAAAAGGCACCTCTTATAATTCACCCCTCCACTTT. It is translated as CASSQEKGTSYNSPLHF.

The chain recombines TRBV3-1 (or the pseudogene TRBV3-2) with TRBJ2-3; D gene unclear. CDR3 length: 14 amino acids. Germline CDR1 LGHDT, CDR2 YNNKEL (reference sequence). Trimming pared 0 bases from V and 6 bases from J, leaving 10 bases between. CDR3 nucleotide sequence: TGTGCCAGCAGCCAAGAAAGTGGGTGGGATACGCAGTATTTT. Translating it yields CASSQESGWDTQYF.

This chain connects TRBV30 to TRBJ2-7, with a possible D match to TRBD1 (6 bases). CDR1 is GTSNPN and CDR2 is SVGIG in the germline V gene (reference sequence). V dropped 3 bases and J dropped 0 bases, with 9 bases sitting between them. This CDR3 region has 13 residues. The CDR3 DNA reads as TGTGCCTGGAGAAGGGACAACTCCTACGAGCAGTACTTC. Encoded protein: CAWRRDNSYEQYF. Filled out from reference TRBV30 and TRBJ2-7, the complete variable domain reads SQTIHQWPATLVQPVGSPLSLECTVEGTSNPNLYWYRQAAGRGLQLLFYSVGIGQISSEVPQNLSASRPQDRQFILSSKKLLLSDSGFYLCAWRRDNSYEQYFGPGTRLTVT.

The CDR3 protein is CASSPRRDTQYF. Written as DNA, the CDR3 is TGTGCCAGCAGTCCGAGAAGAGATACGCAGTATTTT. This rearrangement joins TRBV12-3 or TRBV12-4 to TRBJ2-3; the D is unclear. The CDR3 has 12 amino acids. Trimming left V 5 bases short and J 5 bases short, with 8 bases between.

The chain recombines TRBV28 with TRBJ2-1; maybe TRBD2 (5 bases). The germline gives CDR1 MDHEN, CDR2 SYDVKM. Trimming removed 2 bases at V and 2 bases at J, with 10 bases between. This CDR3 contains 15 residues. As DNA, the CDR3 is TGTGCCAGCAGTTTACCTAGCTCCCCCTACAATGAGCAGTTCTTC. It yields the protein CASSLPSSPYNEQFF.

The gene calls are TRBV9 and TRBJ2-7, with D uncertain. The CDR3 spans 14 residues. Trimming left V 6 bases short and J 2 bases short, with 15 bases between. Germline CDR1 and CDR2: SGDLS and YYNGEE. For the CDR3, the DNA is TGTGCCAGCACCCAACTCGGAAGGGCCTACGAGCAGTACTTC. Translation: CASTQLGRAYEQYF. Looking up the rest from reference TRBV9 and TRBJ2-7 gives the full variable domain: DSGVTQTPKHLITATGQRVTLRCSPRSGDLSVYWYQQSLDQGLQFLIQYYNGEERAKGNILERFSAQQFPDLHSELNLSSLELGDSALYFCASTQLGRAYEQYFGPGTRLTVT.